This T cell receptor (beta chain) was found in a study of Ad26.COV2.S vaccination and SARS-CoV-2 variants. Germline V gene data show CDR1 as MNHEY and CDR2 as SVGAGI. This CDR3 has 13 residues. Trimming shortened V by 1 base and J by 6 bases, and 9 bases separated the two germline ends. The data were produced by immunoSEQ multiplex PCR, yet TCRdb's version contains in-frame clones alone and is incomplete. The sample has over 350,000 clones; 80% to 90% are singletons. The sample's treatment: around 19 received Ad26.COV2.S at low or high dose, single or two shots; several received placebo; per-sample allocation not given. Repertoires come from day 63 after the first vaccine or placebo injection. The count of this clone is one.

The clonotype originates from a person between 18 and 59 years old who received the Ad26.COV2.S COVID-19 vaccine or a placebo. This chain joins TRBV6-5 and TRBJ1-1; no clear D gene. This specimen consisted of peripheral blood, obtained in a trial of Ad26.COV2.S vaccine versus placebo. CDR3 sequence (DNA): TGTGCCAGCAGTTACTACGGTAAGCCTGAAGCTTTCTTT. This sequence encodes CASSYYGKPEAFF.